Below are 8 T cell receptor beta chains sequenced from a single sample in a study of cytomegalovirus exposure and HLA in healthy donors. The PCR was carried out with 60 Vbeta primers and 13 Jbeta primers. Sequencing used immunoSEQ multiplex PCR; TCRdb keeps in-frame clones, though not all of them. The table includes over 130,000 clones, just under 85% detected once. Sequenced input: PBMCs. The receptors here all came from a man aged 30 to 39 in good health and CMV-seropositive.

The V and J genes are TRBV28 and TRBJ2-7; weak D call: TRBD1 (5 bases). CDR3 length equals 14 residues. Germline CDR1 is MDHEN and CDR2 is SYDVKM. V shed 5 bases and J shed 2 bases, with 13 bases lying between them. The CDR3, as DNA: TGTGCCAGCAGTGCAGGGTCCGCGACCTACGAGCAGTACTTC. This codes for CASSAGSATYEQYF.

The chain employs TRBV11-3 and TRBJ2-1; 7 positions match TRBD2. CDR3 length: 14 amino acids. Per germline, CDR1 SGHNT and CDR2 YENEEA. V dropped 7 bases and J dropped 2; count of bases not matched to a gene: 5. Written as DNA, the CDR3 is TGTGCCAGCACCATGGGACTACCCTACAATGAGCAGTTCTTC. Protein sequence: CASTMGLPYNEQFF.

The rearrangement joins TRBV18 to TRBJ1-2, with 8 bases aligning to TRBD1. The CDR3 has 15 amino acids. Germline V gives CDR1 KGHSH, CDR2 LQKENI. The J segment lost 2 bases and the V segment lost 2 bases, leaving 4 bases of the junction unmatched. The CDR3 region is CASSPSQGANYGYTF. The CDR3 nucleotides are TGTGCCAGCTCACCATCTCAGGGGGCAAACTATGGCTACACCTTC.

In regard to this clone: The DNA is left out, because the CDR3 cannot be placed on it with certainty; the CDR3 is given as TCRdb lists it. The chain links TRBV2 to TRBJ1-2. Including both end residues, the CDR3 is 15 amino acids long. Germline-derived CDR1 and CDR2 are SNHLY and FYNNEI. The CDR3 loop is CASSGTMATPSVRTF.

The chain couples TRBV5-1 to TRBJ2-1, with 9 bases lining up with TRBD2. The CDR3 length is 16 residues. Germline CDR1 is SGHRS and CDR2 is YFSETQ. With V trimmed by 4 bases and J by 6 bases, 11 bases remained unmatched. DNA of the CDR3: TGCGCCAGCAGCGCGACTAGCGGAGCTGGGGGCAATGAGCAGTTCTTC. Its protein is CASSATSGAGGNEQFF.

The chain uses TRBV6-1 and TRBJ1-4; maybe TRBD1 (6 bases). Germline V CDR1 and CDR2: MNHNS, SASEGT. Trimming took 8 bases from V and 4 from J, leaving 14 bases between them. The CDR3 is 14 amino acids. DNA of the CDR3: TGTGCCAGCGAAACCAGGGGCCGTAATGAAAAACTGTTTTTT. Residues: CASETRGRNEKLFF.

The rearrangement uses TRBV19 and TRBJ2-1, with D possibly TRBD2 on 5 matching bases. Germline assignment: CDR1 LNHDA and CDR2 SQIVND (reference sequence). Trimming shortened V by 4 bases and J by 3 bases, and 25 bases separated the two germline ends. This CDR3 has 19 amino acids. CDR3 loop: CASSRSFPGEGAGYNEQFF. CDR3 sequence (DNA): TGTGCCAGTAGTAGGTCTTTTCCGGGTGAGGGCGCCGGCTACAATGAGCAGTTCTTC.

The chain employs TRBV2 and TRBJ2-5; 8 bases agree with TRBD2. Germline V lookup: CDR1 SNHLY, CDR2 FYNNEI. Trimming cost V 5 bases and J 4 bases; bases outside gene matches: 6. This CDR3 is 14 amino acids long. CDR3 region: CASSRGGYGETQYF. CDR3 nucleotides: TGTGCCAGCAGTCGCGGGGGGTATGGAGAGACCCAGTACTTC.